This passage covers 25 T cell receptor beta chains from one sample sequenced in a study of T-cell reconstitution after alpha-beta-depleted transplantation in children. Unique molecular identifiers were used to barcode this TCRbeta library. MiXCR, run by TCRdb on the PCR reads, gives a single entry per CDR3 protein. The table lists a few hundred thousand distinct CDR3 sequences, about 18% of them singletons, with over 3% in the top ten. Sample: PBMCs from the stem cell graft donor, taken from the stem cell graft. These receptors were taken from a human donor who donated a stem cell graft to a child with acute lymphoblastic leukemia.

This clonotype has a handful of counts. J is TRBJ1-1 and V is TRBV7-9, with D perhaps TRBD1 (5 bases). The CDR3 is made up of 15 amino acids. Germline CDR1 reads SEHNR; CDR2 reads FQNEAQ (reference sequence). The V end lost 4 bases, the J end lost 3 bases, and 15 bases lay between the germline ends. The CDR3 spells CASSSGGFGDTEAFF. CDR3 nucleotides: TGTGCCAGCAGCTCGGGGGGGTTTGGGGACACTGAAGCTTTCTTT.

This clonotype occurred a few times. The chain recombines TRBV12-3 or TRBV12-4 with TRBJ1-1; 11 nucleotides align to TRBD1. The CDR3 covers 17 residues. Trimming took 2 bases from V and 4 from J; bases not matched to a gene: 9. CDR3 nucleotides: TGTGCCAGCAGTTTATACGGACAGGGGGCTGGGGGCACTGAAGCTTTCTTT. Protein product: CASSLYGQGAGGTEAFF.

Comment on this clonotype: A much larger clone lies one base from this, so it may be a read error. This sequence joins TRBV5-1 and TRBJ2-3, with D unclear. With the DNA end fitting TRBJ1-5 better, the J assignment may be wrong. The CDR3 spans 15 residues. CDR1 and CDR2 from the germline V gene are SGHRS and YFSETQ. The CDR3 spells CASSLDGGSTDTQHF. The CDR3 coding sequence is TGCGCCAGCAGCTTGGACGGCGGGAGCACAGATACGCAGCATTTT.

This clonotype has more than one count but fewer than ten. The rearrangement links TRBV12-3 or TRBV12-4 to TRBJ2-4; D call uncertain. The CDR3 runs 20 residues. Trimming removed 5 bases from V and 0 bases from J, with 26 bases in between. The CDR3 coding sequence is TGTGCCAGCAGTCCTCAGGTGGGGTCTGTGAGGTTACTAGCCAAAAACATTCAGTACTTC. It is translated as CASSPQVGSVRLLAKNIQYF.

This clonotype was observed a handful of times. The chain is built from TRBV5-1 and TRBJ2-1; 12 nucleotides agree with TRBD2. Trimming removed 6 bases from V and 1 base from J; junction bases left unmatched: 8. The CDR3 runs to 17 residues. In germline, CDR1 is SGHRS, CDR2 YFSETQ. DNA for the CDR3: TGCGCCAGCACCGGACTAGCGGGACTGTCATCCTACAATGAGCAGTTCTTC. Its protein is CASTGLAGLSSYNEQFF.

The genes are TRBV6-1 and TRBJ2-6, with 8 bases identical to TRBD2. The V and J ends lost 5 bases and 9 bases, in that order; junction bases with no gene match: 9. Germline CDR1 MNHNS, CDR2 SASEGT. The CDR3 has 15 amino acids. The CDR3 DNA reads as TGTGCCAGCAGTAGAGCGGGGGTTTATAACAACGTCCTGACTTTC. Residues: CASSRAGVYNNVLTF.

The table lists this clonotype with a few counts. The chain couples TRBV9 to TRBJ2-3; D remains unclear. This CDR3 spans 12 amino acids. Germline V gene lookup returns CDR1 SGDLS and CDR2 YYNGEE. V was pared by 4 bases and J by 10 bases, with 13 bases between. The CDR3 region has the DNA TGTGCCAGCAGCCTTAGTGAGGCTCCGCAGTATTTT. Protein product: CASSLSEAPQYF.

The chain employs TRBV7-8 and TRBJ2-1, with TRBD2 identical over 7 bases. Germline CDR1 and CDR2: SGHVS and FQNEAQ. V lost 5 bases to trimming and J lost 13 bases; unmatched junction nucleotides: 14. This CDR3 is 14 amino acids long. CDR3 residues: CASSPRAGRTSQFF. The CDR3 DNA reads TGTGCCAGCAGCCCCAGAGCGGGGAGGACTAGTCAGTTCTTC.

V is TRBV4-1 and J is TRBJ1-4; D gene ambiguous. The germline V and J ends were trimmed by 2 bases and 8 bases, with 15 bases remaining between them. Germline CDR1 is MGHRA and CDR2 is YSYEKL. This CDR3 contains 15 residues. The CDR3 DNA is TGCGCCAGCAGCCAACTAGGATTGATGGTGGAAAAACTGTTTTTT. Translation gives CASSQLGLMVEKLFF.

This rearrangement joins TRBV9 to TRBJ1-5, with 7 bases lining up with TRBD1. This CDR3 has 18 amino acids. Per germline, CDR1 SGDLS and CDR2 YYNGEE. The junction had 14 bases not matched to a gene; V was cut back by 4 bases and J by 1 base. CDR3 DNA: TGTGCCAGCAGCCCGGGAGACAGGGAGCGCGGGAGCAATCAGCCCCAGCATTTT. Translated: CASSPGDRERGSNQPQHF. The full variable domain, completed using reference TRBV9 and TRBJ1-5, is DSGVTQTPKHLITATGQRVTLRCSPRSGDLSVYWYQQSLDQGLQFLIQYYNGEERAKGNILERFSAQQFPDLHSELNLSSLELGDSALYFCASSPGDRERGSNQPQHFGDGTRLSIL.

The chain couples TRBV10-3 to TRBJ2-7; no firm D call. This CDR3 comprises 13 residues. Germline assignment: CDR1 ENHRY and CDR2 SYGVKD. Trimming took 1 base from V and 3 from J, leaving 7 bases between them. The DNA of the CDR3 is TGTGCCATCAGTGAGTTCCAGGTCTACGAGCAGTACTTC. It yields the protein CAISEFQVYEQYF.

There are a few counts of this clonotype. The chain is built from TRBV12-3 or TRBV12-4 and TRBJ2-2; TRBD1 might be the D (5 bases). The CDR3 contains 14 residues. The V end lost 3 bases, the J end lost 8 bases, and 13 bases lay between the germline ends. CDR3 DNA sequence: TGTGCCAGCAGTTTGGGGCGGCCTGCGGGGGAGCTGTTTTTT. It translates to CASSLGRPAGELFF.

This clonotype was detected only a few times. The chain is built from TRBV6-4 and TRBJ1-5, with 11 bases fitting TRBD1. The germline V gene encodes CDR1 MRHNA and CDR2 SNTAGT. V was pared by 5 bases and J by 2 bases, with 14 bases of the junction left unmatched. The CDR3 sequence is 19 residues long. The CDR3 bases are TGTGCCAGCAGTCACCACCGGACAGGGGGCGAGTCGCGCAATCAGCCCCAGCATTTT. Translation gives CASSHHRTGGESRNQPQHF.

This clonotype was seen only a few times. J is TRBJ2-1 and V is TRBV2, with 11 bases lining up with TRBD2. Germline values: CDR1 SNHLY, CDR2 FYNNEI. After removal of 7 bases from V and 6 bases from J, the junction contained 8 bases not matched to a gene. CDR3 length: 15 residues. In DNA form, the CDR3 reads TGTGCCAGCAAAAGCCGACTAGCGGGGACCAATGAGCAGTTCTTC. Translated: CASKSRLAGTNEQFF.

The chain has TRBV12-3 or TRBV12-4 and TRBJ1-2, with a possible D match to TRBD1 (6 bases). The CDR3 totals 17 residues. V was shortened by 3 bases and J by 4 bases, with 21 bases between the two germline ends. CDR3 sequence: CASSLGAGAAGGYGYTF. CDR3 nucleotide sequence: TGTGCCAGCAGTTTGGGGGCAGGGGCGGCAGGCGGCTATGGCTACACCTTC.

The DNA for the CDR3 is TGTGCCAGCAGCGCGAGACAGGGGCGAGACTATGGCTACACCTTC. Its protein is CASSARQGRDYGYTF. The chain carries TRBV9 and TRBJ1-2; 8 bases align to TRBD1. V was pared by 3 bases and J by 3 bases, with 7 bases of the junction left unmatched. Germline CDR1 SGDLS, CDR2 YYNGEE. The CDR3 sequence is 15 residues long.

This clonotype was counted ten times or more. The CDR3: CAIREGQGHYGYTF. The CDR3 nucleotides read TGTGCCATCAGGGAGGGACAGGGACACTATGGCTACACCTTC. The chain combines TRBV10-3 with TRBJ1-2, with 9 bases matching TRBD1. V dropped 6 bases and J dropped 3; count of bases not matched to a gene: 5. Looked up from germline, CDR1 is ENHRY and CDR2 is SYGVKD. CDR3 length: 14 residues.

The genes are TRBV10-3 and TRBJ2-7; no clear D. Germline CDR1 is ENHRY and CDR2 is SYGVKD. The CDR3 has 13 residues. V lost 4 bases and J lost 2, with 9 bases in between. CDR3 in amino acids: CAISAGRTYEQYF. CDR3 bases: TGTGCCATCAGTGCGGGCAGAACCTACGAGCAGTACTTC.

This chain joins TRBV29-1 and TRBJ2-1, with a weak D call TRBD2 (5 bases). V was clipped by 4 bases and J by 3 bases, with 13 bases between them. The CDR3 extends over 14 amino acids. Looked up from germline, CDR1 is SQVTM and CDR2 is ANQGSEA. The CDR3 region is CSVVNGNDYNEQFF. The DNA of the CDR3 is TGCAGCGTTGTCAACGGGAACGACTACAATGAGCAGTTCTTC.

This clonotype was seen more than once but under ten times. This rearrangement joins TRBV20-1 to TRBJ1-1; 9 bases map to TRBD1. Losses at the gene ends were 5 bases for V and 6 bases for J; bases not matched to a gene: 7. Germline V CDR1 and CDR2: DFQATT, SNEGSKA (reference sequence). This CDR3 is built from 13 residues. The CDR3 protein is CSADGTGQAEAFF. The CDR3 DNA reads TGCAGTGCTGACGGGACAGGGCAGGCTGAAGCTTTCTTT.

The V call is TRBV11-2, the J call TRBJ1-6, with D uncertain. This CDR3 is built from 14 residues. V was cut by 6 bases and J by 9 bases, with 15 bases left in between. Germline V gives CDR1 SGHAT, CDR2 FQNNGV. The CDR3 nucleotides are TGTGCCAGCAGTCAAAGCGGCGGAGGTTCACCCCTCCACTTT. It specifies CASSQSGGGSPLHF.

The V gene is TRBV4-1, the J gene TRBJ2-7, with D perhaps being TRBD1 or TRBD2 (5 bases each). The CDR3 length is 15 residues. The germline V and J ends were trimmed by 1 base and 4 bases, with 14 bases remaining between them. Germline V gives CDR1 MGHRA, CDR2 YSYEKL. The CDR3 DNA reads TGCGCCAGCAGCCAAGGAACGGGACCGACTTACGAGCAGTACTTC. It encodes CASSQGTGPTYEQYF.

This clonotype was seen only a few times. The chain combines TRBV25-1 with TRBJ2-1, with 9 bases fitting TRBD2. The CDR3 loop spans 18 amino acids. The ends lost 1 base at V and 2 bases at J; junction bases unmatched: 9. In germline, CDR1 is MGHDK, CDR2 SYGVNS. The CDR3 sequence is CASSESRRGGQPYNEQFF. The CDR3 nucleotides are TGTGCCAGCAGTGAATCTAGGCGGGGGGGACAGCCCTACAATGAGCAGTTCTTC. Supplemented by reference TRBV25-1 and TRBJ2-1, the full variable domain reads EADIYQTPRYLVIGTGKKITLECSQTMGHDKMYWYQQDPGMELHLIHYSYGVNSTEKGDLSSESTVSRIRTEHFPLTLESARPSHTSQYLCASSESRRGGQPYNEQFFGPGTRLTVL.

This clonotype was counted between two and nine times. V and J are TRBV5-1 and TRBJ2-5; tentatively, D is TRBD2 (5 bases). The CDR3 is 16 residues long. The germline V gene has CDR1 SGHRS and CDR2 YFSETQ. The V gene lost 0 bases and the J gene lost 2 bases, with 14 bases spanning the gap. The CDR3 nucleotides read TGCGCCAGCAGCTTGGTGAGCGGAAGTCTGCAAGAGACCCAGTACTTC. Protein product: CASSLVSGSLQETQYF. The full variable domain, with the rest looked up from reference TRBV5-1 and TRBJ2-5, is KAGVTQTPRYLIKTRGQQVTLSCSPISGHRSVSWYQQTPGQGLQFLFEYFSETQRNKGNFPGRFSGRQFSNSRSEMNVSTLELGDSALYLCASSLVSGSLQETQYFGPGTRLLVL.

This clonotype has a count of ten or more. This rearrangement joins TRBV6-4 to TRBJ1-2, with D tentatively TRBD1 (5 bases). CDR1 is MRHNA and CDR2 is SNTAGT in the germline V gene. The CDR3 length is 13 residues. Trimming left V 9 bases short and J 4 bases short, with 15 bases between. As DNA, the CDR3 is TGTGCCAGTTCTAGCTCCGGGACCTATGGCTACACCTTC. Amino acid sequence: CASSSSGTYGYTF.